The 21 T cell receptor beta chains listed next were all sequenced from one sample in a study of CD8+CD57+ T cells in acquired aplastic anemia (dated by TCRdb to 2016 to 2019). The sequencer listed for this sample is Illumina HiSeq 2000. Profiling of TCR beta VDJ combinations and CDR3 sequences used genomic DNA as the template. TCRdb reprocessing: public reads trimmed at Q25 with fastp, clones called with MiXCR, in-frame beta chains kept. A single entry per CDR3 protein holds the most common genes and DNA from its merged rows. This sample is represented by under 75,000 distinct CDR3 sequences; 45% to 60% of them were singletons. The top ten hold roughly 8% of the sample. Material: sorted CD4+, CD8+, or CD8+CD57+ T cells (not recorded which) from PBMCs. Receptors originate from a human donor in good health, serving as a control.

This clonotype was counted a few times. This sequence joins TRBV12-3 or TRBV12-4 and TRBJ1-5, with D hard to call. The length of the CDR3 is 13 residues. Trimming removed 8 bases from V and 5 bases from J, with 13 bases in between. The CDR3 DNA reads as TGTGCCAGCGGGCAGGAGATGGATCAGCCCCAGCATTTT. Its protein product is CASGQEMDQPQHF.

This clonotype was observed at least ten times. CDR3 coding DNA: TGCAGTGCTAGAGACAGCGAGGGGCGCAGAACCCACGAGCAGTACTTC. Its translation: CSARDSEGRRTHEQYF. The genes are TRBV20-1 and TRBJ2-7, with D tentatively TRBD1 or TRBD2 (5 bases each). The CDR3 totals 16 residues. The ends were cut back, 0 bases at V and 5 bases at J, with 20 bases in the middle. Germline V gives CDR1 DFQATT, CDR2 SNEGSKA (reference sequence).

The CDR3, as DNA: TGTGCTAGTGGTACTAGCGGTAACACAGATACGCAGCATTTT. It specifies CASGTSGNTDTQHF. The J gene is TRBJ2-3, the V gene TRBV12-5; D call uncertain. TRBJ1-5 matches the DNA end more closely, so the J call is doubtful. The CDR3 spans 14 residues. Germline CDR1 and CDR2: LGHNT and FRNRAP.

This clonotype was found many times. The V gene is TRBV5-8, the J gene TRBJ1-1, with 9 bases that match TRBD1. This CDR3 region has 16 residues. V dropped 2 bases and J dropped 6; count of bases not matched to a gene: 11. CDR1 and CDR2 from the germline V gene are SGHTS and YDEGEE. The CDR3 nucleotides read TGTGCCAGCAGCTTAAAGGGGATACAGGGGGCGGCTGAAGCTTTCTTT. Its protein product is CASSLKGIQGAAEAFF.

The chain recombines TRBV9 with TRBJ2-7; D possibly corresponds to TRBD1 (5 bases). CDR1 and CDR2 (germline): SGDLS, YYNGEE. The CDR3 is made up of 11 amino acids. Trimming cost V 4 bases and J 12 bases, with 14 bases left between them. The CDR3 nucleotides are TGTGCCAGCAGCTTAGACAGCCTCCTGTACTTC. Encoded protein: CASSLDSLLYF. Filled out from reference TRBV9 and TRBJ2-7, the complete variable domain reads DSGVTQTPKHLITATGQRVTLRCSPRSGDLSVYWYQQSLDQGLQFLIQYYNGEERAKGNILERFSAQQFPDLHSELNLSSLELGDSALYFCASSLDSLLYFGPGTRLTVT.

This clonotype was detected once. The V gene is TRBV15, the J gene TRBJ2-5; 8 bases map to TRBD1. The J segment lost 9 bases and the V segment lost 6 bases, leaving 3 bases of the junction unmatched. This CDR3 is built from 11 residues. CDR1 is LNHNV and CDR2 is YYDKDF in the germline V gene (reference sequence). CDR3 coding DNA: TGTGCCACCAGTCCGGACAGGGCCCAGTACTTC. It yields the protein CATSPDRAQYF.

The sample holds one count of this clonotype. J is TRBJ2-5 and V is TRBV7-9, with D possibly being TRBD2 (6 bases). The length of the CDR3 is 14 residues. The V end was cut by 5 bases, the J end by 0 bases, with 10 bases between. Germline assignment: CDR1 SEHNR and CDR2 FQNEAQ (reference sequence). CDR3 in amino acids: CASSLREHQETQYF. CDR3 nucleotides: TGTGCCAGCAGCCTCCGGGAGCACCAAGAGACCCAGTACTTC. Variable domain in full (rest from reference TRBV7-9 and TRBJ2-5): DTGVSQNPRHKITKRGQNVTFRCDPISEHNRLYWYRQTLGQGPEFLTYFQNEAQLEKSRLLSDRFSAERPKGSFSTLEIQRTEQGDSAMYLCASSLREHQETQYFGPGTRLLVL.

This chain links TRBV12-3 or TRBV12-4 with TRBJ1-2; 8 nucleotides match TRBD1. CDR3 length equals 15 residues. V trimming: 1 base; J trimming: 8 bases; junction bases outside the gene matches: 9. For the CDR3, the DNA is TGTGCCAGCAGTTTAGACCGGCAGGGGGCGGGGGGCTACACCTTC. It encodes CASSLDRQGAGGYTF.

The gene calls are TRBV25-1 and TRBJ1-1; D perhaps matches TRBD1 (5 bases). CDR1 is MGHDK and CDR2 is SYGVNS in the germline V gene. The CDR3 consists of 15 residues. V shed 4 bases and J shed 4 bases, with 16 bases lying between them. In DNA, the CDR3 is TGTGCCAGCAGTGGACTGGGGGAAGTTCCCACTGAAGCTTTCTTT. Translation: CASSGLGEVPTEAFF.

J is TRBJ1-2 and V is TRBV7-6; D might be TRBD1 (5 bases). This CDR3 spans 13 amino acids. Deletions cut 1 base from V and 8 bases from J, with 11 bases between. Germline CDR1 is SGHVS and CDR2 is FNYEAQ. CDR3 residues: CASSLGQGEGYTF. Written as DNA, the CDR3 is TGTGCCAGCAGCTTAGGGCAGGGAGAAGGCTACACCTTC.

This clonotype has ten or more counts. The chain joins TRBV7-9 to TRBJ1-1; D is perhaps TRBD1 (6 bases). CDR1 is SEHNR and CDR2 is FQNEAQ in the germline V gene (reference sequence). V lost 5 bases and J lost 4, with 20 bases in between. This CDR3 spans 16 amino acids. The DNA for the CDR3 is TGTGCCAGCAGCGCCTCGTTGGGGGGGCGCGCCACTGAAGCTTTCTTT. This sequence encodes CASSASLGGRATEAFF.

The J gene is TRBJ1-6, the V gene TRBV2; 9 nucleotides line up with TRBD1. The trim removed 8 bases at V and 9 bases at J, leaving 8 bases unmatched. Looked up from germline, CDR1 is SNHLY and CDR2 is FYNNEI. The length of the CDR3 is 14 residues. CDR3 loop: CASDGGTGFSPLHF. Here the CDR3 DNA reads TGTGCCAGCGATGGTGGGACAGGGTTTTCACCCCTCCACTTT.

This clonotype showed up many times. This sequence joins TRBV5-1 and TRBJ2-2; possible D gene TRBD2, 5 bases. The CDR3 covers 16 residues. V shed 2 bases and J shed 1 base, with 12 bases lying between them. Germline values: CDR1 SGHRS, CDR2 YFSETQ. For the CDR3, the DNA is TGCGCCAGCAGCTTAGATTTGGGAGTGAACACCGGGGAGCTGTTTTTT. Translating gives CASSLDLGVNTGELFF.

The CDR3 DNA reads as TGTGCCAGCCAAGGTTCCCGGTCCACTGAAGCTTTCTTT. It yields the protein CASQGSRSTEAFF. V gene TRBV2 combines with J gene TRBJ1-1; no clear D gene. Germline V lookup: CDR1 SNHLY, CDR2 FYNNEI. The V end lost 8 bases, the J end lost 4 bases, and 14 bases lay between the germline ends. The CDR3 runs to 13 residues.

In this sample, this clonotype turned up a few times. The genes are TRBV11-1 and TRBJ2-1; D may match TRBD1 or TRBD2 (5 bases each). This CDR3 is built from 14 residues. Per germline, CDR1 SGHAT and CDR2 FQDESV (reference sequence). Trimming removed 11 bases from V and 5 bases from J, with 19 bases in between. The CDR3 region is CALPRDHSHNEQFF. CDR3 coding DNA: TGTGCCCTCCCTAGGGACCATTCCCACAATGAGCAGTTCTTC.

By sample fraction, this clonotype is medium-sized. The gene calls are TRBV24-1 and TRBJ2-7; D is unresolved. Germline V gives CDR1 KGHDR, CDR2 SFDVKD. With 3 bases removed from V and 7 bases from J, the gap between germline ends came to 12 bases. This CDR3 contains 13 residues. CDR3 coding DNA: TGTGCCACCAGTGATCCCGACACCCCAGAGCAGTACTTC. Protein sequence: CATSDPDTPEQYF.

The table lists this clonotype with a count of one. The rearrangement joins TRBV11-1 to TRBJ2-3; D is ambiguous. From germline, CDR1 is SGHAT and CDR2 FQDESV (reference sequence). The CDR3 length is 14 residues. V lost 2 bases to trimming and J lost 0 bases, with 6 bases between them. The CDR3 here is CASSLRLSTDTQYF. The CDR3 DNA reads TGTGCCAGCAGCTTACGGCTGAGCACAGATACGCAGTATTTT.

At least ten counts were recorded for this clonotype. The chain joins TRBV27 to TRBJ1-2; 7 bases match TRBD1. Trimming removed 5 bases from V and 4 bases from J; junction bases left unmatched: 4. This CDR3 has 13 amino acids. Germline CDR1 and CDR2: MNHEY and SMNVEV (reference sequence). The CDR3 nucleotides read TGTGCCAGCAGTCCAAGGGGGCCCTATGGCTACACCTTC. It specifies CASSPRGPYGYTF.

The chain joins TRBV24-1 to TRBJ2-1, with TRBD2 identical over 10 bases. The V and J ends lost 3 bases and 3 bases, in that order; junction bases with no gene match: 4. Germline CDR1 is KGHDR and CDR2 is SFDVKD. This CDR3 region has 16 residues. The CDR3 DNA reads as TGTGCCACCAGTGATCCCCTAGCGGGAGTCTACAATGAGCAGTTCTTC. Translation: CATSDPLAGVYNEQFF.

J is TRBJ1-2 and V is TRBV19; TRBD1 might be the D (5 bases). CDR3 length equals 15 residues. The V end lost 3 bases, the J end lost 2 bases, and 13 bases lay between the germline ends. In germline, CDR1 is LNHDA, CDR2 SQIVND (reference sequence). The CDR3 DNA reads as TGTGCCAGTAGTATCTTACAGGTGCCCAACTATGGCTACACCTTC. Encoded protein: CASSILQVPNYGYTF.

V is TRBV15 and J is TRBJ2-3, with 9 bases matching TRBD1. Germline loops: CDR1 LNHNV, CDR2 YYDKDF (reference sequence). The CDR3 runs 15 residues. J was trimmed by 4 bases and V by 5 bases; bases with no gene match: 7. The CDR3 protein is CATSGGRQGADTQYF. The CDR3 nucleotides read TGTGCCACCAGCGGAGGACGACAGGGGGCAGATACGCAGTATTTT.